Each of the 9 T cell receptor beta chains below was sequenced from the same sample in a study of blood T cell repertoires in COVID-19. The repertoire was sequenced with immunoSEQ multiplex PCR; TCRdb's copy has only in-frame clones and lacks some. The top ten hold 7.5% to 8% of the sample, which has around 120,000 clones, more than 75% seen once. The sample consisted of peripheral blood. The source is a man between 50 and 59 years old with acute or convalescent COVID-19.

This chain uses TRBV6-2 or TRBV6-3 with TRBJ1-5; 8 bases fit TRBD1. The junction had 15 bases not matched to a gene; V was cut back by 5 bases and J by 6 bases. The CDR3 spans 17 residues. Germline V gene data show CDR1 as MNHEY and CDR2 as SVGEGT. CDR3 in DNA: TGTGCCAGCAGTCACCCACCGGGACAGGCCCACGGTCAGCCCCAGCATTTT. Protein product: CASSHPPGQAHGQPQHF.

The chain carries TRBV3-1 (or the pseudogene TRBV3-2) and TRBJ2-7; D possibly corresponds to TRBD2 (5 bases). This CDR3 is 14 amino acids long. From germline, CDR1 is LGHDT and CDR2 YNNKEL (reference sequence). The V end was cut by 1 base, the J end by 3 bases, with 10 bases between. The DNA for the CDR3 is TGTGCCAGCAGCCAAGCGGGATCTCTCTACGAGCAGTACTTC. Residues: CASSQAGSLYEQYF.

The chain recombines TRBV12-3 or TRBV12-4 with TRBJ1-1; 7 bases fit TRBD1. J gave up 9 bases and V 1 base, and 2 bases lay outside the gene matches. This CDR3 has 12 amino acids. The CDR3 DNA reads TGTGCCAGCAGTTTAGAGACAGGGCAAGCTTTCTTT. The encoded protein is CASSLETGQAFF.

The J gene is TRBJ1-3, the V gene TRBV7-9; 7 positions match TRBD1. Germline V gene sequence: CDR1 SEHNR, CDR2 FQNEAQ (reference sequence). V gave up 2 bases and J gave up 2 bases; unmatched junction bases: 15. CDR3 length: 19 residues. CDR3 sequence (DNA): TGTGCCAGCAGCTTAATAGGCCCCTCGGAGGGGGCCCCTGGAAACACCATATATTTT. Encoded protein: CASSLIGPSEGAPGNTIYF.

The chain couples TRBV10-3 to TRBJ2-5; possible D gene TRBD1, 6 bases. CDR3 length equals 14 residues. Trimming left V 2 bases short and J 5 bases short, with 12 bases between. The germline CDR1 and CDR2 sequences are ENHRY and SYGVKD. The DNA for the CDR3 is TGTGCCATCAGTGAGGGGGGCGGTCCGGAGACCCAGTACTTC. Amino acid sequence: CAISEGGGPETQYF.

There are a few counts of this clone. V is TRBV11-2 and J is TRBJ2-7; perhaps TRBD2 as D (5 bases). Germline V gene sequence: CDR1 SGHAT, CDR2 FQNNGV. V lost 6 bases, J lost 1 base, and 7 bases lay in between. The CDR3 covers 12 residues. CDR3 bases: TGTGCCAGCAGAGAGGGATCCTACGAGCAGTACTTC. It codes for CASREGSYEQYF.

The CDR3 region is CASSYGGQDDEKLFF. The CDR3 DNA is TGTGCCAGCAGTTACGGTGGACAGGATGATGAAAAACTGTTTTTT. V is TRBV6-5 and J is TRBJ1-4; 7 positions match TRBD1. This CDR3 contains 15 residues. Losses at the gene ends were 2 bases for V and 6 bases for J; bases not matched to a gene: 6. Germline CDR1 is MNHEY and CDR2 is SVGAGI.

The rearrangement uses TRBV18 and TRBJ2-1, with D perhaps TRBD1 (5 bases). The CDR3 covers 15 residues. CDR1 and CDR2 from the germline V gene are KGHSH and LQKENI. V was pared by 3 bases and J by 1 base, with 10 bases between. For the CDR3, the DNA is TGTGCCAGCTCACCGCCAGACAGATCCTACAATGAGCAGTTCTTC. It yields the protein CASSPPDRSYNEQFF.

The V gene is TRBV7-9, the J gene TRBJ2-1; TRBD2 matches at 14 bases. Trimming cost V 5 bases and J 5 bases; bases outside gene matches: 2. The CDR3 extends over 15 amino acids. The germline gives CDR1 SEHNR, CDR2 FQNEAQ (reference sequence). The CDR3 loop is CASSTGLAGDNEQFF. The DNA of the CDR3 is TGTGCCAGCAGCACGGGACTAGCGGGAGACAATGAGCAGTTCTTC.